The T cell receptor (beta chain) described here comes from a study of cytotoxic CD8 clonotypes in ibrutinib-treated CLL. Study as a whole: Within the patient group, some 11 were relapsed/refractory and fewer than 16 treatment-naive, and roughly 18 were IGHV unmutated. After median roughly 68 months, approximately 14 stayed in remission, approximately twelve progressed; responses around 24 partial, 2 complete.

V was trimmed by 2 bases and J by 5 bases, leaving 13 bases between them. The CDR3 loop spans 14 amino acids. The germline V gene has CDR1 ENHRY and CDR2 SYGVKD. Overall study results and limits: Relative to age-matched healthy donors, clonality at baseline was higher, and it tracked circulating CD8+ T-cell counts.

The intended depth for sequencing was 1 in 200,000 to 1 in 1 million T cells. This table comes from immunoSEQ multiplex PCR, and its TCRdb copy is limited to in-frame clones, with some not included. Of some 140,000 clones listed, under 90% are singletons. With respect to this clone: Its antigen is still unknown.

This specimen consisted of PBMCs, obtained after 24 months of ibrutinib treatment. The chain recombines TRBV10-3 with TRBJ2-7, with D maybe TRBD1 (6 bases). This TCR was sampled from a human donor with chronic lymphocytic leukemia. CDR3 in amino acids: CAISETGQLNEQYF. The DNA for the CDR3 is TGTGCCATCAGTGAGACGGGACAACTCAACGAGCAGTACTTC.